The rows below give T cell receptor beta chains drawn from one sample of a study of beta chain features in type 1 diabetes. Repertoires were generated with immunoSEQ multiplex PCR, while TCRdb's copy carries only in-frame clones and drops some. The repertoire includes about 710,000 clones, about an eighth of them detected once, and less than 0.04% sits in the top ten. The sample consisted of naive CD4+ T cells from blood. The receptors were sampled from a young man with type 1 diabetes. CDR3s include the opening cysteine and the closing phenylalanine or tryptophan. A D gene is named only where the DNA matches it firmly. Clone size is given for some rows only: seen once, a few or many times, or a class if the clone is expanded.

>TRBV25-1|TRBJ2-7|TRBD1|-
CASSKTGVAYEQYF
TGTGCCAGCAGTAAGACAGGGGTGGCCTACGAGCAGTACTTC
>TRBV15|TRBJ2-1|-|-
CATSRDIYPRQGGDEQFF
TGTGCCACCAGCAGAGATATCTATCCGAGACAGGGCGGGGATGAGCAGTTCTTC
>TRBV6-5|TRBJ2-5|-|-
CASSYGPGLHQETQYF
TGTGCCAGCAGTTACGGTCCGGGACTCCACCAAGAGACCCAGTACTTC
>TRBV27|TRBJ1-5|TRBD1|few
CASSDRGPRQPQHF
TGTGCCAGCAGCGACAGGGGGCCTCGGCAGCCCCAGCATTTT
>TRBV30|TRBJ2-7|TRBD1|-
CAWETGGSYEQYF
TGTGCCTGGGAAACAGGGGGCTCCTACGAGCAGTACTTC
>TRBV30|TRBJ2-1|TRBD2|-
CAWSGTSGLNEQFF
TGTGCCTGGAGTGGGACTAGCGGTCTGAATGAGCAGTTCTTC
>TRBV29-1|TRBJ2-3|-|-
CSVDGGTDTQYF
TGCAGCGTTGATGGCGGAACAGATACGCAGTATTTT
>TRBV7-2|TRBJ2-5|TRBD1|-
CASSRGQGQETQYF
TGTGCCAGCAGCCGTGGACAGGGTCAAGAGACCCAGTACTTC
>TRBV9|TRBJ2-3|TRBD1|-
CASSQTQGAGTDTQYF
TGTGCCAGCAGCCAGACCCAGGGGGCCGGCACAGATACGCAGTATTTT
>TRBV4-1|TRBJ2-7|TRBD1|-
CASSQGQGYSYEQYF
TGCGCCAGCAGCCAAGGACAGGGGTACTCCTACGAGCAGTACTTC
>TRBV2|TRBJ1-2|TRBD1|few
CASSQGAGGYTF
TGTGCCAGCTCACAGGGGGCCGGCGGCTACACCTTC
>TRBV28|TRBJ1-2|-|few
CASSPQGRQYYGYTF
TGTGCCAGCAGCCCACAGGGCCGGCAGTACTATGGCTACACCTTC
>TRBV7-9|TRBJ2-7|TRBD2|many
CASSSNSGSSVEQYF
TGTGCCAGCAGCTCGAACAGCGGGAGTTCGGTTGAGCAGTACTTC
>TRBV7-9|TRBJ1-4|-|few
CASSWTDNEKLFF
TGTGCCAGCAGCTGGACGGATAATGAAAAACTGTTTTTT
>TRBV10-3|TRBJ2-7|TRBD2|few
CASQTSGRGYEQYF
TGTGCCAGCCAGACTAGCGGGAGAGGTTACGAGCAGTACTTC
>TRBV6-6|TRBJ1-2|-|few
CASSRAGTSNYGYTF
TGTGCCAGCAGTCGGGCAGGGACATCTAACTATGGCTACACCTTC
>TRBV2|TRBJ1-4|-|few
CASTGGVVLFF
TGTGCCAGCACGGGAGGAGTTGTCCTGTTTTTT
>TRBV7-2|TRBJ2-2|-|few
CASSSSGRKLTGELFF
TGTGCCAGCAGCTCGTCCGGGAGAAAGCTCACCGGGGAGCTGTTTTTT
>TRBV4-1|TRBJ1-2|TRBD1|few
CASSQPQGADYGYTF
TGCGCCAGCAGCCAACCACAGGGGGCTGACTATGGCTACACCTTC
>TRBV7-2|TRBJ2-7|TRBD2|-
CASSEVAGGSYEQYF
TGTGCCAGCTCAGAGGTAGCGGGGGGTTCCTACGAGCAGTACTTC
>TRBV7-2|TRBJ1-2|-|few
CASSSPDREGYGYTF
TGTGCCAGCAGCTCCCCGGACAGAGAAGGCTATGGCTACACCTTC
>TRBV7-2|TRBJ1-2|TRBD1|-
CASSPGQGAYGYTF
TGTGCCAGCAGCCCGGGACAGGGGGCCTATGGCTACACCTTC
>TRBV30|TRBJ2-1|-|-
CAWRGINEQFF
TGTGCCTGGAGGGGGATAAATGAGCAGTTCTTC
>TRBV30|TRBJ1-1|-|few
CAWSVFGRNTEAFF
TGTGCCTGGAGTGTCTTCGGGAGGAACACTGAAGCTTTCTTT
>TRBV10-3|TRBJ2-1|TRBD1|few
CAISGTGEQFF
TGTGCCATCAGTGGGACAGGGGAGCAGTTCTTC